Detailed here is one TCR beta chain. Which antigen it targets is not known. The CDR3 sequence holds 13 residues, the cysteine and phenylalanine included. No DNA has been recorded. The CDR1 and CDR2 encoded by the germline V gene are SGHRS and YFSETQ. This sample is drawn from a study of monozygotic twins with inflammatory bowel disease (dated by TCRdb to about 2019). Notes on the research overall: The full study comprised 28 monozygotic twin pairs: nine German pairs (four IBD-concordant, five IBD-discordant) and 19 IBD-discordant Danish pairs. The search for disease-associated traits relied mainly on comparing, within discordant pairs, IBD patients with their genetically identical healthy co-twins. Each individual had, on average, about 151 000 unique TCRalpha sequences and 181 000 unique TCRbeta sequences available for analysis.

Preparation of the library involved 5' RACE. For each TCR library, about 4,000 ng of total RNA was used. For each sample, cDNA synthesis was carried out in eight separate reactions using SMARTScribe reverse transcriptase. Unique molecular identifiers containing a 6-nucleotide sample barcode were introduced through template switching during cDNA synthesis. Amplification of TCRalpha and TCRbeta cDNA involved two nested PCRs of about 15 and 9 cycles, and each PCR was followed by bead purification. Before amplification, the cDNA was treated with uracil DNA-glycosylase and purified using the QIAquick PCR purification kit. In the second PCR, Illumina TruSeq-compatible adapters and sample-specific barcodes were added. Library quality and concentration were assessed using TapeStation and Qubit, and about 5 ng of each library was pooled. Pooled libraries were sequenced on an Illumina HiSeq2500 single-index Rapid Run with 2 x 100 bp reads and custom sequencing primers. Concerning the study's data processing: MiGEC version 1.2.6 was used for UMI-based consensus assembly, which corrected PCR and sequencing errors. V(D)J alignment, clonotype assembly and CDR3 extraction were performed with MiXCR version 2.1.1. To normalise gene usage, clonotype sharing and MAIT/NKT TCR abundance, the top 1000, 10 000 and 20 000 clonotypes in each sample were analysed. Diversity was computed as the inverse Simpson index with the vegan R package after downsampling to 27 000 UMIs. Statistical testing used paired Mann-Whitney U tests on the discordant twin pairs and applied Benjamini-Hochberg correction for multiple testing. Once TCRdb had reprocessed the reads, it stored one entry per CDR3 protein sequence and supplied no DNA. The V and J calls and clone size are TCRdb's, not the authors'. The sample table records about 170,000 distinct CDR3 sequences. The ten largest clones capture 2.8% of the sample.

What the research found in general, with its limitations: Because patients received different immunosuppressive treatments, the repertoires may have picked up extra background noise and variability between individuals. A decrease in TCRbeta repertoire diversity, as measured by inverse Simpson index, was observed in IBD patients compared with their healthy co-twins. The analysis was unable to tell apart different T cell subtypes. Repertoire similarity did not differ between concordant and discordant twins, which could be due to limited statistical power. The results gave no support for a single strong signal or clonotype linked to IBD. Fewer clonotypes were shared with other individuals by IBD patients than by healthy twins, most markedly in patients showing signs of disease activity.

A roughly 2.7 ml peripheral blood sample was drawn into PAXgene tubes per donor and stored at -80°C. Without any T cell sorting, total RNA was extracted from whole blood using the PAXgene blood miRNA kit on an automated QIAcube. Deep TCRalpha and TCRbeta repertoire profiling with unique molecular barcoding was performed on peripheral blood of monozygotic twin pairs concordant or discordant for inflammatory bowel disease. Smoking habits were recorded for all twin pairs, with individuals classified as current, former or never smokers. The sequencing input was blood. The sequence links TRBV5-1 to TRBJ2-7; the TCRdb D gene call, TRBD1, has no DNA to confirm it. This receptor was obtained from a human donor with ulcerative colitis or Crohn's disease, or a healthy co-twin of an affected twin (not recorded which). The CDR3 sequence is CASSLTGFHEQYF. Where the CDR3 stops, the reference TRBV5-1 and TRBJ2-7 genes take over; the full variable domain is KAGVTQTPRYLIKTRGQQVTLSCSPISGHRSVSWYQQTPGQGLQFLFEYFSETQRNKGNFPGRFSGRQFSNSRSEMNVSTLELGDSALYLCASSLTGFHEQYFGPGTRLTVT.